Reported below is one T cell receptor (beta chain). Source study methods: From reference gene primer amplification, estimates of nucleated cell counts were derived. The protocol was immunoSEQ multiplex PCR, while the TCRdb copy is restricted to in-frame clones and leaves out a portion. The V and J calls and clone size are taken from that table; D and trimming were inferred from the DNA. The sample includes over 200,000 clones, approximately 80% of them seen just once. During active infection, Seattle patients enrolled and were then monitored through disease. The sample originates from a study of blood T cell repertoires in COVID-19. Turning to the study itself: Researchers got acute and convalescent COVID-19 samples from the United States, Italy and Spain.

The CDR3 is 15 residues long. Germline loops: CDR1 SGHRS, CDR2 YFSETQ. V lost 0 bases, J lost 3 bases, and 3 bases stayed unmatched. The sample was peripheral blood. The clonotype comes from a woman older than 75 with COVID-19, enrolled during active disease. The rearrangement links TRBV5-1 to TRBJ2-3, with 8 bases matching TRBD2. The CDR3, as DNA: TGCGCCAGCAGCTTGGCAGCGGGGGTTACAGATACGCAGTATTTT. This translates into CASSLAAGVTDTQYF.